Listed below are T cell receptor beta chains from one sample, sequenced in a study of blood T cell repertoires in COVID-19. Clones were read by immunoSEQ multiplex PCR, and TCRdb kept only the in-frame ones, dropping some. The sample carries around 30,000 clones, about nine tenths recorded once. Source material: peripheral blood. These receptors were obtained from a man older than 75 with acute or convalescent COVID-19. Each CDR3 is given with its conserved first and last residue. D genes are given only for firm matches. Rows may omit the clone size; those that give it use once, few, many or a size class.

D gene: .; V gene: TRBV19; J gene: TRBJ2-2; clone size: medium-sized; CDR3 protein: CASSIVRVNTGELFF; CDR3 DNA: TGTGCCAGTAGTATAGTACGAGTTAACACCGGGGAGCTGTTTTTT
D gene: .; V gene: TRBV7-8; J gene: TRBJ2-7; clone size: once; CDR3 protein: CASSLARYEQYF; CDR3 DNA: TGTGCCAGCAGCTTAGCGCGCTACGAGCAGTACTTC
D gene: .; V gene: TRBV29-1; J gene: TRBJ2-2; clone size: medium-sized; CDR3 protein: CSVEKAGLNTGELFF; CDR3 DNA: TGCAGCGTTGAAAAGGCAGGGCTGAACACCGGGGAGCTGTTTTTT
D gene: .; V gene: TRBV7-9; J gene: TRBJ1-3; clone size: .; CDR3 protein: CASSLSLSAGNTIYF; CDR3 DNA: TGTGCCAGCAGCTTATCCCTAAGCGCGGGAAACACCATATATTTT
D gene: .; V gene: TRBV27; J gene: TRBJ1-1; clone size: .; CDR3 protein: CASSLVGGNTEAFF; CDR3 DNA: TGTGCCAGCAGTTTGGTCGGTGGGAACACTGAAGCTTTCTTT
D gene: .; V gene: TRBV5-1; J gene: TRBJ2-2; clone size: .; CDR3 protein: CASSPQGRSTGELFF; CDR3 DNA: TGCGCCAGCAGTCCACAGGGAAGGAGCACCGGGGAGCTGTTTTTT
D gene: .; V gene: TRBV2; J gene: TRBJ2-3; clone size: .; CDR3 protein: CASRNAADTQYF; CDR3 DNA: TGTGCCAGCAGGAATGCGGCAGATACGCAGTATTTT
D gene: .; V gene: TRBV30; J gene: TRBJ1-5; clone size: .; CDR3 protein: CAWSAGFGNGEPQHF; CDR3 DNA: TGTGCCTGGAGTGCAGGGTTTGGGAACGGAGAGCCCCAGCATTTT
D gene: TRBD1; V gene: TRBV11-2; J gene: TRBJ2-4; clone size: .; CDR3 protein: CASSSRPGGPQNIQYF; CDR3 DNA: TGTGCCAGCAGCTCCCGACCAGGGGGCCCCCAAAACATTCAGTACTTC
D gene: TRBD1; V gene: TRBV5-4; J gene: TRBJ2-5; clone size: .; CDR3 protein: CASSLGQGENLETQYF; CDR3 DNA: TGTGCCAGCAGCTTAGGACAGGGTGAGAACCTGGAGACCCAGTACTTC
D gene: TRBD1; V gene: TRBV19; J gene: TRBJ1-3; clone size: .; CDR3 protein: CASSGQGAYGNTIYF; CDR3 DNA: TGTGCCAGTAGTGGACAGGGGGCGTATGGAAACACCATATATTTT
D gene: TRBD1; V gene: TRBV19; J gene: TRBJ1-4; clone size: .; CDR3 protein: CASSIVTGPPGKRKLFF; CDR3 DNA: TGTGCCAGTAGTATTGTGACAGGGCCTCCCGGGAAAAGGAAACTGTTTTTT
D gene: .; V gene: TRBV6-5; J gene: TRBJ1-3; clone size: .; CDR3 protein: CASSFQSGNTIYF; CDR3 DNA: TGTGCCAGCAGTTTCCAGTCTGGAAACACCATATATTTT
D gene: TRBD2; V gene: TRBV7-8; J gene: TRBJ2-2; clone size: .; CDR3 protein: CASSLAAAGANTGELFF; CDR3 DNA: TGTGCCAGCAGCTTAGCGGCCGCGGGGGCGAACACCGGGGAGCTGTTTTTT
D gene: .; V gene: TRBV2; J gene: TRBJ2-3; clone size: .; CDR3 protein: CASRPGGGADTQYF; CDR3 DNA: TGTGCCAGCAGACCGGGGGGCGGGGCAGATACGCAGTATTTT
D gene: .; V gene: TRBV7-8; J gene: TRBJ2-3; clone size: .; CDR3 protein: CASSRWDSHSTDTQYF; CDR3 DNA: TGTGCCAGCAGCCGATGGGACTCTCATAGCACAGATACGCAGTATTTT
D gene: TRBD1; V gene: TRBV2; J gene: TRBJ1-5; clone size: .; CDR3 protein: CASSFSRGLAQPQHF; CDR3 DNA: TGTGCCAGCAGTTTCTCCAGGGGGCTCGCTCAGCCCCAGCATTTT
D gene: .; V gene: TRBV3-1/TRBV3-2; J gene: TRBJ1-1; clone size: .; CDR3 protein: CASSPWGWGPNTEAFF; CDR3 DNA: TGTGCCAGCAGCCCTTGGGGGTGGGGGCCTAACACTGAAGCTTTCTTT
D gene: TRBD1; V gene: TRBV5-1; J gene: TRBJ2-7; clone size: .; CDR3 protein: CASSGPGQSNYEQYF; CDR3 DNA: TGCGCCAGCAGCGGACCGGGACAGAGCAACTACGAGCAGTACTTC
D gene: TRBD2; V gene: TRBV5-1; J gene: TRBJ2-7; clone size: .; CDR3 protein: CASSFSGGAYEQYF; CDR3 DNA: TGCGCCAGCAGCTTTAGCGGGGGGGCGTACGAGCAGTACTTC
D gene: .; V gene: TRBV27; J gene: TRBJ1-3; clone size: .; CDR3 protein: CASSFGGAGNTIYF; CDR3 DNA: TGTGCCAGCAGTTTCGGGGGAGCTGGAAACACCATATATTTT